This passage covers 20 T cell receptor beta chains from one sample sequenced in a study of T cells in Graves' hyperthyroidism and ophthalmopathy. Template material for amplifying TCR beta CDR3 regions consisted of RNA transcripts. Carried out on the TCR CDR3, a first-round RT-PCR used the HTBI primer set. Each CDR3 protein is one row after TCRdb ran MiXCR on the multiplex PCR reads. Of 600,000 to 750,000 distinct CDR3 sequences listed, roughly 17% are singletons. The sequencing sample was made of blood. The receptor source for this set is a man aged 50 to 59 with Graves' hyperthyroidism.

This chain uses TRBV28 with TRBJ2-5; tentative D call: TRBD2 (6 bases). V shed 6 bases and J shed 7 bases, with 18 bases lying between them. There are 14 residues in the CDR3. Germline CDR1 MDHEN, CDR2 SYDVKM. In DNA form, the CDR3 reads TGTGCCAGCAGCTCGCGGAGGGATTGGGTGACCCAGTACTTC. It encodes CASSSRRDWVTQYF.

The chain uses TRBV5-1 and TRBJ1-5, with D maybe TRBD1 (6 bases). The CDR3 consists of 14 residues. Germline loops: CDR1 SGHRS, CDR2 YFSETQ. V was pared by 5 bases and J by 4 bases, with 13 bases between. The CDR3 is CASSTGTTNQPQHF. Written as DNA, the CDR3 is TGCGCCAGCAGTACCGGGACAACAAATCAGCCCCAGCATTTT.

The chain has TRBV19 and TRBJ2-7; 9 bases are shared with TRBD1. The V gene's germline CDR1 is LNHDA and CDR2 SQIVND (reference sequence). The junction had 9 bases not matched to a gene; V was cut back by 4 bases and J by 5 bases. The CDR3 is made up of 15 amino acids. The CDR3 DNA is TGTGCCAGTAGTAGAGCTCGAGGGACAGGGAACGAGCAGTACTTC. Its protein product is CASSRARGTGNEQYF.

This rearrangement joins TRBV7-2 to TRBJ2-4; no clear D gene. The CDR3 is made up of 14 amino acids. Germline CDR1 is SGHTA and CDR2 is FQGNSA. Trimming shortened V by 5 bases and J by 1 base, and 9 bases separated the two germline ends. DNA for the CDR3: TGTGCCAGCAGCCCGAAGCCCGCCAAAAACATTCAGTACTTC. The encoded protein is CASSPKPAKNIQYF.

This clonotype was observed many times. The V gene is TRBV10-3, the J gene TRBJ2-2; no reliable D call. Per the germline V gene, CDR1 is ENHRY and CDR2 is SYGVKD. Trimming took off 4 bases at V and 5 bases at J, with 17 bases between the two ends. The CDR3 is 16 residues long. DNA for the CDR3: TGTGCCATCAGTGGGGATACTGGATATCGGACCGGGGAGCTGTTTTTT. It translates to CAISGDTGYRTGELFF.

This clonotype came up a few times. The chain joins TRBV9 to TRBJ2-2, with D possibly matching TRBD2 (6 bases). This CDR3 contains 14 residues. Trimming stripped 0 bases from V and 9 bases from J, with 12 bases between. The germline gives CDR1 SGDLS, CDR2 YYNGEE. The CDR3 DNA sequence: TGTGCCAGCAGCGTAGGGGCTAGCGCTCGGGAGCTGTTTTTT. This codes for CASSVGASARELFF. Variable domain in full (rest from reference TRBV9 and TRBJ2-2): DSGVTQTPKHLITATGQRVTLRCSPRSGDLSVYWYQQSLDQGLQFLIQYYNGEERAKGNILERFSAQQFPDLHSELNLSSLELGDSALYFCASSVGASARELFFGEGSRLTVL.

This clonotype showed up many times. CDR3 bases: TGTGCCAGCAGTTTGCGAGGGGAGAATCAGCCCCAGCATTTT. Encoded protein: CASSLRGENQPQHF. The rearrangement joins TRBV28 to TRBJ1-5, with a tentative D call TRBD1 (5 bases). Deletions cut 3 bases from V and 4 bases from J, with 10 bases between. The CDR3 consists of 14 residues. Germline V gene sequence: CDR1 MDHEN, CDR2 SYDVKM.

The rearrangement joins TRBV2 to TRBJ2-7; 9 bases align to TRBD2. The V gene end was trimmed by 6 bases and the J gene end by 7 bases; junction bases not matched to a gene: 10. The CDR3 contains 14 residues. Germline V gene lookup returns CDR1 SNHLY and CDR2 FYNNEI. CDR3 coding DNA: TGTGCCAGCAGAGTGGGACTAGCAGTAATTGAGCAGTACTTC. It specifies CASRVGLAVIEQYF. The full variable domain, completed using reference TRBV2 and TRBJ2-7, is EPEVTQTPSHQVTQMGQEVILRCVPISNHLYFYWYRQILGQKVEFLVSFYNNEISEKSEIFDDQFSVERPDGSNFTLKIRSTKLEDSAMYFCASRVGLAVIEQYFGPGTRLTVT.

This clonotype was observed at least ten times. This rearrangement joins TRBV12-3 or TRBV12-4 to TRBJ2-1; D not certain. The CDR3 has 13 residues. V was cut by 6 bases and J by 0 bases, with 6 bases left in between. CDR3 nucleotides: TGTGCCAGCAGGCGGAGCTCCTACAATGAGCAGTTCTTC. It specifies CASRRSSYNEQFF.

This clonotype was seen at least ten times. The junction departs from germline at one end; a sequencing error may be responsible. The chain employs TRBV29-1 and TRBJ2-1; 8 bases match TRBD1. This CDR3 is built from 13 residues. Germline V CDR1 and CDR2: SQVTM, ANQGSEA. Here the CDR3 DNA reads TGCAGAGTTGAGGGACAGGCCTACAATGAGCAGTTCTTC. It translates to CRVEGQAYNEQFF.

This clonotype showed up many times. This chain uses TRBV11-2 with TRBJ2-1, with D perhaps TRBD2 (6 bases). The length of the CDR3 is 15 residues. Germline V lookup: CDR1 SGHAT, CDR2 FQNNGV. With 7 bases removed from V and 10 bases from J, the gap between germline ends came to 23 bases. CDR3 nucleotides: TGTGCCAGCACCTTTGTCAGGCGGGATGTGCGGGAGCAGTTCTTC. It specifies CASTFVRRDVREQFF.

In this sample, this clonotype turned up a few times. V usage is TRBV28 and J usage is TRBJ2-3; TRBD2 might be the D (5 bases). The V end was cut by 8 bases, the J end by 2 bases, with 14 bases between. CDR3 length: 14 residues. Germline loops: CDR1 MDHEN, CDR2 SYDVKM. CDR3: CASEDRGLTDTQYF. The CDR3 DNA follows: TGTGCCAGCGAAGATAGAGGACTCACAGATACGCAGTATTTT.

This clonotype was detected many times. The genes are TRBV28 and TRBJ1-1; D remains ambiguous. This CDR3 region has 14 residues. Germline values: CDR1 MDHEN, CDR2 SYDVKM. Trimming took off 2 bases at V and 5 bases at J, with 12 bases between the two ends. The CDR3 region is CASSLLDSRTEAFF. CDR3 DNA sequence: TGTGCCAGCAGTTTACTTGATTCGCGAACTGAAGCTTTCTTT.

This clonotype turned up a few times. This sequence joins TRBV10-3 and TRBJ2-7; 8 bases align to TRBD2. Per the germline V gene, CDR1 is ENHRY and CDR2 is SYGVKD. The CDR3 has 13 residues. The trim removed 9 bases at V and 6 bases at J, leaving 10 bases unmatched. CDR3 sequence (DNA): TGTGCCATTGGGGCGGTAGCGGGACTCGAGCAGTACTTC. Translating gives CAIGAVAGLEQYF.

The chain recombines TRBV2 with TRBJ2-2; 9 bases align to TRBD2. J was trimmed by 7 bases and V by 8 bases; bases with no gene match: 11. This CDR3 is built from 15 residues. The germline V gene encodes CDR1 SNHLY and CDR2 FYNNEI. The CDR3 protein is CASGVRREGVGELFF. The CDR3 nucleotides read TGTGCCAGCGGTGTTAGGCGGGAGGGGGTCGGGGAGCTGTTTTTT.

There are many counts of this clonotype. CDR3 nucleotide sequence: TGTGCCAGCAGCCGAAAACGTTCAACAAACTATGGCTACACCTTC. Its translation is CASSRKRSTNYGYTF. This chain links TRBV7-8 with TRBJ1-2, with D unresolved. V shed 5 bases and J shed 2 bases, with 15 bases lying between them. Germline V CDR1 and CDR2: SGHVS, FQNEAQ. CDR3 size: 15 residues. The complete variable domain, with remaining parts taken from reference TRBV7-8 and TRBJ1-2, reads GAGVSQSPRYKVAKRGQDVALRCDPISGHVSLFWYQQALGQGPEFLTYFQNEAQLDKSGLPSDRFFAERPEGSVSTLKIQRTQQEDSAVYLCASSRKRSTNYGYTFGSGTRLTVV.

This rearrangement joins TRBV29-1 to TRBJ1-1; maybe TRBD1 (5 bases). This CDR3 comprises 13 residues. Germline lookup yields CDR1 SQVTM and CDR2 ANQGSEA. The V gene lost 3 bases and the J gene lost 5 bases, with 13 bases spanning the gap. Written as DNA, the CDR3 is TGCAGCGTTGAGGGGCCAAAGGGGACTGAAGCTTTCTTT. Encoded protein: CSVEGPKGTEAFF.

This clonotype appeared many times. As DNA, the CDR3 is TGTGCCAGCAGTGAAGATTGGGGAACTGAAGCTTTCTTT. Translated: CASSEDWGTEAFF. This rearrangement joins TRBV2 to TRBJ1-1; D unclear. CDR1 and CDR2 from the germline V gene are SNHLY and FYNNEI. The CDR3 length is 13 residues. Trimming stripped 1 base from V and 5 bases from J, with 8 bases between. The variable domain in full, with the rest retrieved from reference TRBV2 and TRBJ1-1, is EPEVTQTPSHQVTQMGQEVILRCVPISNHLYFYWYRQILGQKVEFLVSFYNNEISEKSEIFDDQFSVERPDGSNFTLKIRSTKLEDSAMYFCASSEDWGTEAFFGQGTRLTVV.

This clonotype was found a few times. The chain has TRBV30 and TRBJ1-5, with no clear D. The V end was cut by 2 bases, the J end by 2 bases, with 13 bases between. Germline CDR1 reads GTSNPN; CDR2 reads SVGIG (reference sequence). The CDR3 is made up of 15 amino acids. CDR3 in amino acids: CAWSPPGIGNQPQHF. The CDR3 coding sequence is TGTGCCTGGAGTCCTCCAGGAATAGGCAATCAGCCCCAGCATTTT. The variable domain in full, completed from reference TRBV30 and TRBJ1-5, reads SQTIHQWPATLVQPVGSPLSLECTVEGTSNPNLYWYRQAAGRGLQLLFYSVGIGQISSEVPQNLSASRPQDRQFILSSKKLLLSDSGFYLCAWSPPGIGNQPQHFGDGTRLSIL.

This clonotype came up a few times. The genes are TRBV4-1 and TRBJ2-7, with 7 bases aligning to TRBD1. The CDR3 consists of 14 residues. Germline values: CDR1 MGHRA, CDR2 YSYEKL. After removal of 1 base from V and 2 bases from J, the junction contained 2 bases not matched to a gene. CDR3 residues: CASSQADRTYEQYF. The CDR3 nucleotides read TGCGCCAGCAGCCAAGCGGACAGGACCTACGAGCAGTACTTC.